These 32 T cell receptor beta chains were all obtained from the same sample, sequenced in a study of blood T cell repertoires in COVID-19. Sequencing used immunoSEQ multiplex PCR; TCRdb keeps in-frame clones, though not all of them. The sample lists about 350,000 clones, around 90% seen once, with 3% to 4.5% in the top ten. Sequencing was carried out using peripheral blood. These TCRs come from a woman aged 55-75 years with COVID-19, enrolled during active disease.

Regarding this clone: Other DNA sequences in this specimen translate into the identical CDR3. The rearrangement joins TRBV6-5 to TRBJ1-5; 8 nucleotides align to TRBD1. The CDR3 has 15 residues. The junction had 4 bases not matched to a gene; V was cut back by 5 bases and J by 1 base. The germline CDR1 and CDR2 sequences are MNHEY and SVGAGI. CDR3: CASSPDRGSNQPQHF. The CDR3 nucleotides read TGTGCCAGCAGTCCCGACAGGGGAAGCAATCAGCCCCAGCATTTT.

CDR3 sequence: CASSLDRGREQYF. DNA for the CDR3: TGTGCCAGCAGTCTCGACAGGGGGCGGGAGCAGTACTTC. This chain connects TRBV12-3 or TRBV12-4 to TRBJ2-7; 10 bases are shared with TRBD1. After removal of 5 bases from V and 7 bases from J, the junction contained 5 bases not matched to a gene. The CDR3 spans 13 residues.

There are a few counts of this clone. V and J are TRBV29-1 and TRBJ1-2; 8 bases agree with TRBD1. V lost 7 bases, J lost 8 bases, and 6 bases stayed unmatched. In germline, CDR1 is SQVTM, CDR2 ANQGSEA. This CDR3 has 11 amino acids. The CDR3 protein is CSAQGELGYTF. Written as DNA, the CDR3 is TGCAGCGCACAGGGGGAATTGGGCTACACCTTC.

The rearrangement joins TRBV18 to TRBJ1-2, with a possible D match to TRBD1 (6 bases). CDR3 length: 14 amino acids. The germline V gene encodes CDR1 KGHSH and CDR2 LQKENI. V was clipped by 4 bases and J by 7 bases, with 16 bases between them. CDR3 sequence reads: CASSQVGKQGGYTF. As DNA, the CDR3 is TGTGCCAGCTCACAAGTGGGTAAACAGGGTGGCTACACCTTC.

The CDR3 bases are TGTGCCAGCAGCTTATCGGTGGGGGCTAACACAGATACGCAGTATTTT. Translated, it gives CASSLSVGANTDTQYF. The rearrangement uses TRBV7-3 and TRBJ2-3; D might be TRBD1 (6 bases). This CDR3 spans 16 amino acids. V was trimmed by 2 bases and J by 2 bases, leaving 14 bases between them. Germline values: CDR1 SGHTA, CDR2 FQGTGA.

The V and J genes are TRBV27 and TRBJ1-1; unclear D gene. CDR1 and CDR2 from the germline V gene are MNHEY and SMNVEV (reference sequence). V was shortened by 3 bases and J by 1 base, with 6 bases between the two germline ends. This CDR3 comprises 13 residues. The CDR3 protein is CASSLARNTEAFF. The CDR3 DNA follows: TGTGCCAGCAGTTTGGCCCGGAACACTGAAGCTTTCTTT.

The J gene is TRBJ2-2, the V gene TRBV6-5; 8 positions match TRBD1. V was clipped by 6 bases and J by 8 bases; unmatched bases: 11. The CDR3 contains 15 residues. Germline V CDR1 and CDR2: MNHEY, SVGAGI. The CDR3 DNA reads as TGTGCCAGCAGCCAAGGACAGGGAAAGACGGGGGAGCTGTTTTTT. Its translation is CASSQGQGKTGELFF.

The CDR3 here is CASSSQAGEQFF. The CDR3 nucleotides are TGTGCCAGCAGCTCCCAGGCTGGTGAGCAGTTCTTC. The V call is TRBV7-3, the J call TRBJ2-1; D unclear. From germline, CDR1 is SGHTA and CDR2 FQGTGA. The CDR3 spans 12 residues. V dropped 4 bases and J dropped 9 bases, with 10 bases sitting between them.

The chain couples TRBV19 to TRBJ2-7; the D gene is possibly TRBD2 (6 bases). The CDR3 extends over 15 amino acids. Deletions cut 1 base from V and 2 bases from J, with 12 bases between. The germline V gene encodes CDR1 LNHDA and CDR2 SQIVND (reference sequence). This CDR3 is CASSIGGTGTYEQYF. CDR3 coding DNA: TGTGCCAGTAGTATAGGGGGGACTGGAACCTACGAGCAGTACTTC.

The chain employs TRBV29-1 and TRBJ2-1; D remains unclear. V lost 7 bases to trimming and J lost 8 bases, with 18 bases between them. Germline V gene data show CDR1 as SQVTM and CDR2 as ANQGSEA. CDR3 length: 13 residues. CDR3 sequence: CSADEPIQHEQFF. DNA for the CDR3: TGCAGCGCAGACGAGCCCATACAGCATGAGCAGTTCTTC.

This clone was observed a single time. The V gene is TRBV5-1, the J gene TRBJ1-2; unclear D gene. V lost 1 base to trimming and J lost 2 bases, with 9 bases between them. The CDR3 sequence is 14 residues long. The germline V gene has CDR1 SGHRS and CDR2 YFSETQ. The CDR3 sequence: CASSLSPRNYGYTF. For the CDR3, the DNA is TGCGCCAGCAGCTTGTCCCCGCGGAACTATGGCTACACCTTC.

The genes are TRBV2 and TRBJ2-5; 9 bases line up with TRBD1. Germline CDR1 is SNHLY and CDR2 is FYNNEI. The junction had 3 bases not matched to a gene; V was cut back by 6 bases and J by 1 base. The CDR3 totals 14 residues. CDR3 sequence: CASSGTGSQETQYF. In DNA, the CDR3 is TGTGCCAGCAGCGGGACAGGGAGCCAAGAGACCCAGTACTTC.

This CDR3 is CASSYDGGPPLAFF. For the CDR3, the DNA is TGTGCCAGCAGTTACGATGGGGGCCCCCCGTTAGCTTTCTTT. The chain joins TRBV6-6 to TRBJ1-1, with D possibly matching TRBD1 (6 bases). Trimming removed 2 bases from V and 10 bases from J, with 17 bases in between. The CDR3 has 14 residues. CDR1 is MNHNY, CDR2 SVGAGI, per germline (reference sequence).

V is TRBV12-3 or TRBV12-4 and J is TRBJ2-1, with a weak D call TRBD2 (5 bases). The CDR3 extends over 13 amino acids. The germline V and J ends were trimmed by 2 bases and 5 bases, with 7 bases remaining between them. The CDR3 sequence is CASSLLANNEQFF. In DNA, the CDR3 is TGTGCCAGCAGTTTACTAGCTAACAATGAGCAGTTCTTC.

The chain employs TRBV5-1 and TRBJ2-7; TRBD1 matches 10 bases. The CDR3 is made up of 14 amino acids. CDR1 and CDR2 from the germline V gene are SGHRS and YFSETQ. Germline trimming cut 5 bases from V and 4 bases from J; bases unmatched to any gene: 6. CDR3 sequence reads: CASRKGQGRYEQYF. Here the CDR3 DNA reads TGCGCCAGCAGGAAGGGACAGGGGAGGTACGAGCAGTACTTC.

V and J are TRBV19 and TRBJ1-2; 9 bases fit TRBD1. Germline CDR1 LNHDA, CDR2 SQIVND (reference sequence). This CDR3 has 17 amino acids. V was clipped by 5 bases and J by 1 base; unmatched bases: 11. The CDR3 nucleotides read TGTGCCAGTAGTCCGGGACAGGGCAAGAGGCTTAACTATGGCTACACCTTC. It translates to CASSPGQGKRLNYGYTF.

J is TRBJ1-2 and V is TRBV10-3, with 8 nucleotides matching TRBD1. V shed 2 bases and J 0 bases; nucleotides not matched to a gene: 8. The CDR3 covers 17 residues. Per the germline V gene, CDR1 is ENHRY and CDR2 is SYGVKD. CDR3 bases: TGTGCCATCAGTGAGAAAGGGACAGGATATACTAACTATGGCTACACCTTC. Protein product: CAISEKGTGYTNYGYTF.

The rearrangement links TRBV7-3 to TRBJ1-1; D may be TRBD1 (5 bases). Deletions cut 4 bases from V and 1 base from J, with 10 bases between. The CDR3 length is 14 residues. Per the germline V gene, CDR1 is SGHTA and CDR2 is FQGTGA. DNA for the CDR3: TGTGCCAGCAGCTCCGACAGATCGAACACTGAAGCTTTCTTT. This translates into CASSSDRSNTEAFF.

The chain has TRBV6-5 and TRBJ2-7, with D perhaps matching TRBD1 (5 bases). V lost 6 bases and J lost 1, with 13 bases in between. Germline V gives CDR1 MNHEY, CDR2 SVGAGI. CDR3 length: 14 amino acids. CDR3 sequence reads: CASSRTLGSYEQYF. In DNA form, the CDR3 reads TGTGCCAGCAGCCGGACATTGGGTTCCTACGAGCAGTACTTC.

CDR3 sequence (DNA): TGTGCCAGCAGGACAGGGGACGCTGGGGCCAACGTCCTGACTTTC. This sequence encodes CASRTGDAGANVLTF. The chain combines TRBV2 with TRBJ2-6; 8 bases line up with TRBD1. CDR1 and CDR2 from the germline V gene are SNHLY and FYNNEI. The CDR3 is 15 amino acids. The V segment lost 6 bases and the J segment 2 bases; nucleotides outside the gene matches: 3.

This chain joins TRBV12-3 or TRBV12-4 and TRBJ2-7, with a weak D call TRBD1 (6 bases). Between the trimmed V and J ends, which lost 1 base and 3 bases, there was a span of 7 bases. CDR3 length: 13 residues. This CDR3 reads CASSLGRGYEQYF. In DNA form, the CDR3 reads TGTGCCAGCAGTTTAGGCAGGGGCTACGAGCAGTACTTC.

V and J are TRBV6-5 and TRBJ2-3; D uncertain. V was shortened by 8 bases and J by 3 bases, with 9 bases between the two germline ends. The germline V gene has CDR1 MNHEY and CDR2 SVGAGI. This CDR3 is 12 amino acids long. CDR3 sequence: CASGPRTDTQYF. The CDR3 DNA reads as TGTGCCAGCGGCCCGAGGACAGATACGCAGTATTTT.

The rearrangement joins TRBV11-2 to TRBJ1-1; D uncertain. Trimming cost V 5 bases and J 5 bases, with 21 bases left between them. Germline loops: CDR1 SGHAT, CDR2 FQNNGV. This CDR3 has 16 residues. DNA of the CDR3: TGTGCCAGCAGCCCCCTCGCGGGGTTCGGGAGAACTGAAGCTTTCTTT. As protein: CASSPLAGFGRTEAFF.

The chain uses TRBV15 and TRBJ1-5; 11 bases agree with TRBD1. V lost 3 bases and J lost 5; bases outside the gene matches: 12. The CDR3 is 18 amino acids. The germline gives CDR1 LNHNV, CDR2 YYDKDF (reference sequence). The CDR3 sequence is CATSRRRGGTGGHQPQHF. The CDR3 nucleotides are TGTGCCACCAGCAGGCGGCGCGGGGGGACAGGGGGGCATCAGCCCCAGCATTTT.

Note on this clone: Other DNA sequences of this sample code for an identical CDR3. The chain recombines TRBV5-1 with TRBJ1-1, with TRBD1 identical over 9 bases. Germline-derived CDR1 and CDR2 are SGHRS and YFSETQ. The CDR3 extends over 14 amino acids. With V trimmed by 2 bases and J by 4 bases, 3 bases remained unmatched. CDR3: CASSFRQGGTEAFF. CDR3 nucleotide sequence: TGCGCCAGCAGCTTCCGACAGGGGGGCACTGAAGCTTTCTTT.

The genes are TRBV7-2 and TRBJ2-5; D is possibly TRBD1 (6 bases). Germline lookup yields CDR1 SGHTA and CDR2 FQGNSA. V was trimmed by 5 bases and J by 4 bases, leaving 14 bases between them. This CDR3 contains 14 residues. The CDR3 loop reads CASSRTGLGETQYF. DNA of the CDR3: TGTGCCAGCAGCCGTACAGGGTTGGGAGAGACCCAGTACTTC.

The gene calls are TRBV28 and TRBJ1-1; 12 bases are a match to TRBD1. V lost 0 bases to trimming and J lost 5 bases; unmatched junction nucleotides: 4. The CDR3 is 16 amino acids. Per the germline V gene, CDR1 is MDHEN and CDR2 is SYDVKM. In nucleotides, the CDR3 is TGTGCCAGCAGTTTATGGTGGGACAGGGGGCGAACTGAAGCTTTCTTT. This translates into CASSLWWDRGRTEAFF.

This chain joins TRBV11-2 and TRBJ2-2, with 11 bases lining up with TRBD2. Germline V gene sequence: CDR1 SGHAT, CDR2 FQNNGV. After removal of 3 bases from V and 7 bases from J, the junction contained 4 bases not matched to a gene. There are 15 residues in the CDR3. For the CDR3, the DNA is TGTGCCAGCAGCTTTACTAGCGGGGGAGTCGGGGAGCTGTTTTTT. The encoded protein is CASSFTSGGVGELFF.

The chain couples TRBV6-5 to TRBJ1-2; D is possibly TRBD1 (5 bases). The CDR3 is 13 residues long. Trimming cost V 3 bases and J 3 bases, with 8 bases left between them. Germline V gene sequence: CDR1 MNHEY, CDR2 SVGAGI. In nucleotides, the CDR3 is TGTGCCAGCAGTTATGACAGTTACTATGGCTACACCTTC. Residues: CASSYDSYYGYTF.

This clone was seen just once. The chain uses TRBV6-5 and TRBJ1-1; 7 nucleotides agree with TRBD1. The J segment lost 6 bases and the V segment lost 7 bases, leaving 14 bases of the junction unmatched. The germline V gene encodes CDR1 MNHEY and CDR2 SVGAGI. The CDR3 totals 15 residues. The CDR3 loop is CASNRQGRGVAEAFF. The CDR3 bases are TGTGCCAGCAACCGACAGGGAAGGGGTGTGGCTGAAGCTTTCTTT.

The rearrangement links TRBV28 to TRBJ1-2; 9 nucleotides align to TRBD1. The CDR3 is 13 residues long. The V gene end was trimmed by 6 bases and the J gene end by 2 bases; junction bases not matched to a gene: 1. The germline CDR1 and CDR2 sequences are MDHEN and SYDVKM. DNA of the CDR3: TGTGCCAGCAGGACAGGGGGAAACTATGGCTACACCTTC. Translated, it gives CASRTGGNYGYTF.

V usage is TRBV29-1 and J usage is TRBJ2-3; the match to TRBD1 covers 7 bases. Looked up from germline, CDR1 is SQVTM and CDR2 is ANQGSEA. V lost 6 bases and J lost 3; bases outside the gene matches: 6. The CDR3 has 13 amino acids. CDR3 in amino acids: CSVARDRTDTQYF. CDR3 nucleotides: TGCAGCGTGGCCCGGGACAGAACAGATACGCAGTATTTT.